This T cell receptor beta chain stems from a study of breast tumors, draining lymph nodes, adjacent tissues. Findings of the study overall: Compared with basal-like, luminal-like tumors shared significantly more repertoire with nontumor tissue. Tumor TCR diversity was below lymph nodes but above nontumor tissue. Tumor T cell lymph node origin was a supported hypothesis, not proven.

The table lists this clonotype with many counts. What it binds is not known. TCRdb re-called the multiplex PCR reads with MiXCR, one entry per CDR3 protein. Of under 250,000 distinct CDR3 sequences listed, around 32% were seen once; the top ten hold about 1.4%. Breast cancer patients provided tissue from their axillary draining lymph nodes. V lost 6 bases and J lost 6; bases outside the gene matches: 10. The CDR3 is 16 residues long. Germline values: CDR1 SNHLY, CDR2 FYNNEI. The clonotype comes from a female donor with breast cancer. Some clones in this sample may be carry-over from other donors' samples. The chain couples TRBV2 to TRBJ1-6, with 8 bases fitting TRBD1. What was sequenced was axillary lymph node tissue. The CDR3 loop is CASSQQGVGGNSPLHF. The CDR3 coding sequence is TGTGCCAGCAGCCAACAGGGGGTAGGCGGTAATTCACCCCTCCACTTT.